This paragraph reports one T cell receptor beta chain. Its antigen is not identified. Of the isolated RNA, all was reverse transcribed, and so the sequenced material was expressed TCRB transcripts. Measured with immunoSEQ multiplex PCR; TCRdb has only the in-frame clones, and not every one. The sample carries around 430,000 clones, around 28% recorded once. This sample was taken from a study of beta chain features in type 1 diabetes. Study-level results: Type 1 diabetes patients had VDJ junctions that carried fewer insertions and more deletions. Researchers reported that naive, central memory and Treg TCRB repertoires appeared more similar in patients than in healthy donors.

In germline, CDR1 is KGHSH, CDR2 LQKENI. The CDR3 loop spans 14 amino acids. V lost 1 base, J lost 0 bases, and 6 bases lay in between. The source material was naive CD4+ T cells from blood. The chain links TRBV18 to TRBJ2-5, with D unclear. This receptor was obtained from a man aged 18 to 35 in good health. DNA for the CDR3: TGTGCCAGCTCACCACAAGGGTACCAAGAGACCCAGTACTTC. Protein: CASSPQGYQETQYF.